This T cell receptor (beta chain) was recovered during a study of Ad26.COV2.S vaccination and SARS-CoV-2 variants. Whole-study findings and limits: It was vaccine recipients, not placebo recipients, who had the higher spike-specific TCR breadth. Reportedly, spike-specific CD8+ and CD4+ T cell responses achieved substantial breadth once vaccination had taken place.

TCRdb's copy holds only in-frame clones and misses some; the assay was immunoSEQ multiplex PCR. The sample contains 350,000 to 450,000 clones, about 88% of which appear only once. Unmatched junction bases numbered 8, after V lost 7 bases and J lost 3 bases. CDR1 is MNHEY and CDR2 is SMNVEV in the germline V gene (reference sequence). The CDR3 is made up of 16 amino acids. Remarks on this clone: The antigen remains undetermined.

Treatment meaning: 15 to 20 received Ad26.COV2.S at low or high dose, single or two shots; roughly five received placebo; per-sample allocation not given. Each sample was drawn 63 days after the first injection (of vaccine or placebo). An adult aged 18-55 years in Boston served as the donor. Sequenced material: peripheral blood, taken in a trial of Ad26.COV2.S vaccine versus placebo. The clonotype originates from a person aged 18-65 years who received the Ad26.COV2.S COVID-19 vaccine or a placebo. The gene calls are TRBV27 and TRBJ2-2, with 10 bases aligning to TRBD2. CDR3 sequence (DNA): TGTGCCAGCAAAACCGGGACTAGCGAGTACACCGGGGAGCTGTTTTTT. This sequence encodes CASKTGTSEYTGELFF.